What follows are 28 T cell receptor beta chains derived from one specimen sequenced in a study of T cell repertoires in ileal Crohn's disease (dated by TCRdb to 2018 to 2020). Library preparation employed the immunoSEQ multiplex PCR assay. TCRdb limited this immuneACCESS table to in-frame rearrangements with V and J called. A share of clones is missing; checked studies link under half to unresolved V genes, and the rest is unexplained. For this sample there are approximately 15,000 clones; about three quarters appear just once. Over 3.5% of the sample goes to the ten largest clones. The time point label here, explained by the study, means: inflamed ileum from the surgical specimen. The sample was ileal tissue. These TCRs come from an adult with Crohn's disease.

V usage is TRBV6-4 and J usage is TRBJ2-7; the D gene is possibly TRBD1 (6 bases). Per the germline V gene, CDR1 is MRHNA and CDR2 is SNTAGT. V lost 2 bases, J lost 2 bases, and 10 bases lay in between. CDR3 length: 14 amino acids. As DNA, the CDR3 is TGTGCCAGCAGTGACAACAGGGAACCCTACGAGCAGTACTTC. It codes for CASSDNREPYEQYF.

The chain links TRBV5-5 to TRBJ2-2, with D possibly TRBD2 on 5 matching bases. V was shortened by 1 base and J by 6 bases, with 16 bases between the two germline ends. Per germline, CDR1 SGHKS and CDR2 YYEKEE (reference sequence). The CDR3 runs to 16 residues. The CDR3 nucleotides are TGTGCCAGCAGCTTGAGGGTCCTCCGGGAAGCCGGGGAGCTGTTTTTT. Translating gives CASSLRVLREAGELFF.

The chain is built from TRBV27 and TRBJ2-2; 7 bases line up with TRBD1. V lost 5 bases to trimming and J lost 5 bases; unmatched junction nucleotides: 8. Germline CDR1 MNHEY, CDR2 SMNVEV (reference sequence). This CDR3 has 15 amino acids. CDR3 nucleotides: TGTGCCAGCAGTACACAGGGGCCGAGGACCGGGGAGCTGTTTTTT. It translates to CASSTQGPRTGELFF.

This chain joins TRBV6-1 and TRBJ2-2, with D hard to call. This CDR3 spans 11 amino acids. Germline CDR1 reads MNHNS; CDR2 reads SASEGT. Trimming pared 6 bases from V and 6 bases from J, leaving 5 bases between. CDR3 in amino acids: CASRDSGELFF. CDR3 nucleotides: TGTGCCAGCAGAGATTCCGGGGAGCTGTTTTTT.

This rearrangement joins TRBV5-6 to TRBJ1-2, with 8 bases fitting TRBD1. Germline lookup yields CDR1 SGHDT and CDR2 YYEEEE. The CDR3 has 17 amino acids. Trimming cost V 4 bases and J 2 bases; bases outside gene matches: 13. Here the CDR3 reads CASSRKSLGQANYGYTF. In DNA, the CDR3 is TGTGCCAGCAGCCGCAAGTCCCTGGGACAGGCCAACTATGGCTACACCTTC. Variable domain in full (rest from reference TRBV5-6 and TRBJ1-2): DAGVTQSPTHLIKTRGQQVTLRCSPKSGHDTVSWYQQALGQGPQFIFQYYEEEERQRGNFPDRFSGHQFPNYSSELNVNALLLGDSALYLCASSRKSLGQANYGYTFGSGTRLTVV.

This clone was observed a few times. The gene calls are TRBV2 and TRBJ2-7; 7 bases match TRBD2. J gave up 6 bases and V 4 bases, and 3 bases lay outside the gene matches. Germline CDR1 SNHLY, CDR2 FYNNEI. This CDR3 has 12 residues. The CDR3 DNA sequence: TGTGCCAGCAGTGTTGCGGGAGTCGAGCAGTACTTC. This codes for CASSVAGVEQYF.

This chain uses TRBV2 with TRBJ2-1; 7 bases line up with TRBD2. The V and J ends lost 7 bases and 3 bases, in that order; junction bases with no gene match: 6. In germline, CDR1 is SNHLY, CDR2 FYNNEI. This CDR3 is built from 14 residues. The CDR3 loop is CASTLAASYNEQFF. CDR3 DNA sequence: TGTGCCAGCACCCTAGCGGCTAGCTACAATGAGCAGTTCTTC.

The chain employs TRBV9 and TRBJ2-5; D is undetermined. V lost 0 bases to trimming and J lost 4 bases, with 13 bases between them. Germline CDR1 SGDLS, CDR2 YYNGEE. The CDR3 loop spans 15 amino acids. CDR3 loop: CASSVGGSDGETQYF. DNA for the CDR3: TGTGCCAGCAGCGTAGGAGGAAGCGATGGAGAGACCCAGTACTTC.

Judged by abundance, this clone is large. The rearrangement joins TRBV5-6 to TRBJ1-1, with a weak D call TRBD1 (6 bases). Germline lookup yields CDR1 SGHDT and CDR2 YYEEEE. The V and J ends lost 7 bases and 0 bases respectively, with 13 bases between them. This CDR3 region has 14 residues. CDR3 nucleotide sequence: TGTGCCAGCCAAATGGGGGCGGTGAACACTGAAGCTTTCTTT. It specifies CASQMGAVNTEAFF.

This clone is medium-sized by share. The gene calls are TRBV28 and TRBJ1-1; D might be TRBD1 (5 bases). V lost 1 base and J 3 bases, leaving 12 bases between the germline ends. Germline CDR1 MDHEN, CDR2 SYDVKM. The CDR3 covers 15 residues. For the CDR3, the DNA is TGTGCCAGCAGTTTATTGGGGCGGGACGACACTGAAGCTTTCTTT. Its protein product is CASSLLGRDDTEAFF.

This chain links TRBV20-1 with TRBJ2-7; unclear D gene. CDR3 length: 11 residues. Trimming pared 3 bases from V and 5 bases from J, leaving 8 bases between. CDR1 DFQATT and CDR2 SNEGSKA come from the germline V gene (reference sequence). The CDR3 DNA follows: TGCAGTGCTAGCATCCGGGACGAGCAGTACTTC. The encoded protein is CSASIRDEQYF.

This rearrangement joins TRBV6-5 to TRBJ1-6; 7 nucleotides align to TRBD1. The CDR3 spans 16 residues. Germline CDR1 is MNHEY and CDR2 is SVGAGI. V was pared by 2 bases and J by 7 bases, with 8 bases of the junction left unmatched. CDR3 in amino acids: CASSYQPRQGNSPLHF. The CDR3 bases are TGTGCCAGCAGTTACCAACCCCGACAGGGCAATTCACCCCTCCACTTT.

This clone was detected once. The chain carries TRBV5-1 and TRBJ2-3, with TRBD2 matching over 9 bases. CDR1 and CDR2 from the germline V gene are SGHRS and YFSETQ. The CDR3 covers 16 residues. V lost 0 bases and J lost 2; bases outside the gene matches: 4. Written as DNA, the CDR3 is TGCGCCAGCAGCTTGGTGGCTAGCGGGGACACAGATACGCAGTATTTT. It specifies CASSLVASGDTDTQYF.

The DNA of the CDR3 is TGTGCCATCAGCATCCACCAGCGCGAGCAGTACTTC. Protein sequence: CAISIHQREQYF. V and J are TRBV10-3 and TRBJ2-7; D remains unclear. V lost 6 bases to trimming and J lost 6 bases, with 12 bases between them. CDR3 size: 12 residues. The germline gives CDR1 ENHRY, CDR2 SYGVKD.

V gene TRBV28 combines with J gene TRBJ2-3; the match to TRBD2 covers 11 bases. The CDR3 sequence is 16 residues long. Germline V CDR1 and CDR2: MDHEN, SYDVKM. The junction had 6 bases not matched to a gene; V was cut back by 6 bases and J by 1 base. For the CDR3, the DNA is TGTGCCAGCAGCCCCACTAGCGGGAGAGGCACAGATACGCAGTATTTT. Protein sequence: CASSPTSGRGTDTQYF.

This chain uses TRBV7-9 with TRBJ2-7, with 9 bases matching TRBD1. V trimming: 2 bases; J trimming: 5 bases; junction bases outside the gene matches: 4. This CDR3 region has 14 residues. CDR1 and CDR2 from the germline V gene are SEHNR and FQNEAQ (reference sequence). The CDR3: CASSLQDRGNEQYF. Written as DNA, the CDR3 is TGTGCCAGCAGCTTACAAGACAGGGGGAACGAGCAGTACTTC.

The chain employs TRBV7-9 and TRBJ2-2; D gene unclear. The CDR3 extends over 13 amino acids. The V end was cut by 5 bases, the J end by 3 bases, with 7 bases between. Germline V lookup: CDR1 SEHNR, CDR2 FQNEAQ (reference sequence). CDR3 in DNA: TGTGCCAGCAGCCCCGGGTACACCGGGGAGCTGTTTTTT. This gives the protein CASSPGYTGELFF.

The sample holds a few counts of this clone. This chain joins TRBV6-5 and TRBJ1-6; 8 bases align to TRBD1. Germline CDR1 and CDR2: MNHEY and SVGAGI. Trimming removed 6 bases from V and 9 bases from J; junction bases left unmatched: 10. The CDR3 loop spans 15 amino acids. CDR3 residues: CASRSTQGAGSPLHF. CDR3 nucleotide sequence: TGTGCCAGCAGATCAACTCAGGGGGCGGGTTCACCCCTCCACTTT.

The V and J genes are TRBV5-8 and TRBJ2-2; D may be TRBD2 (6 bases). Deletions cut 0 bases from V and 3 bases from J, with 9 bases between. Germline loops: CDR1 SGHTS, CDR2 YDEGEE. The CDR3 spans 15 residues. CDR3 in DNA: TGTGCCAGCAGCTTGGGACTAGTTGACACCGGGGAGCTGTTTTTT. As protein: CASSLGLVDTGELFF.

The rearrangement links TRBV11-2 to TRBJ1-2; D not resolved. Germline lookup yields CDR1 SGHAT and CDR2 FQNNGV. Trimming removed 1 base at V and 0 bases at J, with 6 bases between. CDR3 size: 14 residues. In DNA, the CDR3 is TGTGCCAGCAGCTTAGCCGGGGCTAACTATGGCTACACCTTC. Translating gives CASSLAGANYGYTF.

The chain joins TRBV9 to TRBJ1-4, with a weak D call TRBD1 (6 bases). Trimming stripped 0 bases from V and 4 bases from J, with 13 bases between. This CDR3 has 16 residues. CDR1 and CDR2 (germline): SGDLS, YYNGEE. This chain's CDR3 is CASSVGGGGYNEKLFF. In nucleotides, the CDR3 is TGTGCCAGCAGCGTAGGAGGGGGGGGGTATAATGAAAAACTGTTTTTT.

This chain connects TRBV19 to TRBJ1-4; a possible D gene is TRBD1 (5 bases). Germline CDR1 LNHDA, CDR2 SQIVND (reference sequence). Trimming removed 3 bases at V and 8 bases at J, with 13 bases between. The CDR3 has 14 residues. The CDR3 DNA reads TGTGCCAGTAGTATCGGGGCGGCTCCGGAAAAACTGTTTTTT. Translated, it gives CASSIGAAPEKLFF.

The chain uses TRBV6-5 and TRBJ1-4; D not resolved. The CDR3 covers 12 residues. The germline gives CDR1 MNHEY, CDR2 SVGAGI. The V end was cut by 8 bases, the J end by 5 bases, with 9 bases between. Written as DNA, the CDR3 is TGTGCCAGCCGCTCATTGAATGAAAAACTGTTTTTT. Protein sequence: CASRSLNEKLFF.

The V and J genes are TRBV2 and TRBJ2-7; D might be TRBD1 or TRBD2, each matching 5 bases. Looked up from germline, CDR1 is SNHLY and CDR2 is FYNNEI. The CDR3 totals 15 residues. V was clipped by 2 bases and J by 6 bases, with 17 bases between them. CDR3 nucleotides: TGTGCCAGCAGTGAACGTGGGGGTACGGTTTCCGAGCAGTACTTC. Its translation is CASSERGGTVSEQYF.

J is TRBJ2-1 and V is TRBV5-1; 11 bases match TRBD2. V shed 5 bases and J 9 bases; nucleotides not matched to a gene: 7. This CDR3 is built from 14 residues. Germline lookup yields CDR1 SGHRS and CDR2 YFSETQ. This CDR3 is CASRDVSGGVEQFF. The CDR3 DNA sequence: TGCGCCAGCAGGGATGTTAGCGGGGGGGTTGAGCAGTTCTTC.

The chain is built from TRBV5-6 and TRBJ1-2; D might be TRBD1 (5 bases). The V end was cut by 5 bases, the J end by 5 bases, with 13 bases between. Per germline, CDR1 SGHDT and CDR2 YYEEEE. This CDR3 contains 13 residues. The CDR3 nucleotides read TGTGCCAGCAGGAGCGGACGGGGGTATGGCTACACCTTC. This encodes CASRSGRGYGYTF.

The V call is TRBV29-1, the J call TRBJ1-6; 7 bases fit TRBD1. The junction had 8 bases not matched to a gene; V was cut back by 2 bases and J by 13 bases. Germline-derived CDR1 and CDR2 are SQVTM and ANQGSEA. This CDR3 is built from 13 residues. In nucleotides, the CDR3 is TGCAGCGTTGAAATAACAGGGGAAGGTCCCCTCCACTTT. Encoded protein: CSVEITGEGPLHF.

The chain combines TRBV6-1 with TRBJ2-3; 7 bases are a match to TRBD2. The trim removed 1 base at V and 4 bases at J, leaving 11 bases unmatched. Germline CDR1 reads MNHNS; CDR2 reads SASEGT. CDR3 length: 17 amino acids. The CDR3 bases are TGTGCCAGCAGTGAAGGTCGAGGCGGGAGTCTGGCAGATACGCAGTATTTT. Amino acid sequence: CASSEGRGGSLADTQYF.